A selection of T cell receptor beta chains follows, all from one sample in a study of shared clonotypes between healthy human individuals. TCRdb keeps only in-frame clones here, not all; method: immunoSEQ multiplex PCR. The top ten hold less than 0.35% of the sample, which has about 580,000 clones, about 98% seen once. What was sequenced was naive CD8+ T cells sorted from blood. All receptors derive from a man younger than 40 in good health. The CDR3 runs from the conserved cysteine through the conserved F or W. D genes are given only for firm matches. Clone size is given for some rows only: seen once, a few or many times, or a class if the clone is expanded.

TRBJ2-1 | TRBV5-1 | . | 11 | once | CASSFGSEQFF | TGCGCCAGCAGCTTCGGGAGTGAGCAGTTCTTC
TRBJ1-1 | TRBV7-6 | . | 12 | . | CASSLGQNEAFF | TGTGCCAGCAGCTTGGGGCAGAATGAAGCTTTCTTT
TRBJ1-1 | TRBV7-9 | . | 14 | . | CASSLLAVDTEAFF | TGTGCCAGCAGCTTACTCGCAGTTGACACTGAAGCTTTCTTT
TRBJ2-7 | TRBV27 | . | 12 | . | CASRTQGYEQYF | TGTGCCAGCCGGACCCAGGGCTACGAGCAGTACTTC
TRBJ2-5 | TRBV11-2 | . | 14 | . | CASSLVLWEETQYF | TGTGCCAGCAGCTTAGTCTTGTGGGAGGAGACCCAGTACTTC
TRBJ2-2 | TRBV19 | . | 13 | . | CAVFVRNTGELFF | TGTGCCGTATTTGTCAGGAACACCGGGGAGCTGTTTTTT
TRBJ2-1 | TRBV29-1 | TRBD2 | 16 | . | CSVEDPSGRAFDEQFF | TGCAGCGTTGAAGATCCTAGCGGGAGGGCCTTCGATGAGCAGTTCTTC
TRBJ2-7 | TRBV7-9 | . | 12 | . | CASSLPGNEQYF | TGTGCCAGCAGCCTACCAGGAAACGAGCAGTACTTC
TRBJ2-7 | TRBV4-1 | . | 12 | . | CASSQVGYEQYF | TGCGCCAGCAGCCAGGTCGGCTACGAGCAGTACTTC
TRBJ2-1 | TRBV27 | . | 13 | . | CASSLSSYNEQFF | TGTGCCAGCAGTCTTAGCTCCTACAATGAGCAGTTCTTC
TRBJ1-1 | TRBV5-5 | . | 13 | . | CASSFDLNTEAFF | TGTGCCAGCAGCTTCGATCTGAACACTGAAGCTTTCTTT
TRBJ2-3 | TRBV9 | . | 14 | . | CASSVGRSTDTQYF | TGTGCCAGCAGCGTAGGACGGAGCACAGATACGCAGTATTTT
TRBJ1-5 | TRBV6-1 | . | 17 | . | CASSEARGYHSNQPQHF | TGTGCCAGCAGTGAAGCGCGGGGTTACCATAGCAATCAGCCCCAGCATTTT
TRBJ2-7 | TRBV27 | . | 15 | . | CASSFGHGGSYEQYF | TGTGCCAGCAGTTTTGGCCACGGGGGCTCTTACGAGCAGTACTTC
TRBJ2-3 | TRBV30 | . | 14 | . | CAWSVYGSTDTQYF | TGTGCCTGGAGTGTATACGGTAGCACAGATACGCAGTATTTT
TRBJ2-3 | TRBV11-1 | . | 16 | . | CASSRLGGRFTDTQYF | TGTGCCAGCAGCCGCCTTGGCGGGCGATTCACAGATACGCAGTATTTT
TRBJ2-7 | TRBV7-6 | TRBD2 | 15 | . | CASSPEGGRDYEQYF | TGTGCCAGCAGCCCGGAGGGCGGGAGGGACTACGAGCAGTACTTC
TRBJ2-7 | TRBV4-3 | . | 15 | . | CASSHGLYGSYEQYF | TGCGCCAGCAGCCACGGCTTGTACGGGTCCTACGAGCAGTACTTC
TRBJ2-7 | TRBV27 | TRBD2 | 17 | . | CASSLKKPGLAHYEQYF | TGTGCCAGCAGTTTAAAAAAACCGGGACTAGCTCACTACGAGCAGTACTTC
TRBJ2-3 | TRBV28 | . | 15 | . | CASSLLQTSTDTQYF | TGTGCCAGCAGTTTATTACAGACCTCCACAGATACGCAGTATTTT
TRBJ2-7 | TRBV2 | TRBD2 | 14 | . | CASTGLAGAIEQYF | TGTGCCAGCACCGGACTAGCGGGAGCGATCGAGCAGTACTTC
TRBJ2-1 | TRBV10-3 | . | 14 | once | CAISELGKGNEQFF | TGTGCCATCAGTGAACTAGGAAAGGGCAATGAGCAGTTCTTC
TRBJ1-5 | TRBV15 | TRBD1 | 17 | . | CATSPERRTGGGQPQHF | TGTGCCACCAGCCCAGAGAGGAGAACAGGGGGAGGCCAGCCCCAGCATTTT
TRBJ1-2 | TRBV27 | . | 14 | . | CASSLKSGGYGYTF | TGTGCCAGCAGTCTGAAATCTGGGGGGTATGGCTACACCTTC
TRBJ2-1 | TRBV7-9 | . | 16 | . | CASSLPPSSANNEQFF | TGTGCCAGCAGCTTACCCCCCTCTAGCGCTAACAATGAGCAGTTCTTC
TRBJ1-2 | TRBV7-9 | TRBD1 | 15 | . | CASSDPGQTNYGYTF | TGTGCCAGCAGTGATCCGGGACAGACTAACTATGGCTACACCTTC
TRBJ2-3 | TRBV9 | TRBD2 | 15 | . | CASSVGLAGADTQYF | TGTGCCAGCAGCGTGGGACTAGCGGGAGCAGATACGCAGTATTTT
TRBJ1-4 | TRBV7-5 | . | 14 | once | CVRSPDRWGEKLFF | TGTGTCAGAAGCCCGGACAGGTGGGGTGAAAAACTGTTTTTT
TRBJ2-7 | TRBV14 | . | 14 | . | CASSLYDRTFEQYF | TGTGCCAGCAGCCTTTACGACAGGACTTTTGAGCAGTACTTC
TRBJ2-7 | TRBV6-5 | . | 14 | . | CASSHAGTLYEQYF | TGTGCCAGCAGTCACGCCGGGACACTTTACGAGCAGTACTTC
TRBJ2-7 | TRBV2 | . | 15 | . | CASSEIEGLQYEQYF | TGTGCCAGCAGTGAGATTGAGGGACTCCAATACGAGCAGTACTTC
TRBJ2-3 | TRBV27 | . | 11 | once | CASLAWNTQYF | TGTGCCAGTCTGGCTTGGAATACGCAGTATTTT
TRBJ2-1 | TRBV5-1 | TRBD2 | 16 | . | CASSLEAGAAWNEQFF | TGCGCCAGCAGCTTGGAAGCGGGAGCGGCTTGGAATGAGCAGTTCTTC
TRBJ2-1 | TRBV29-1 | TRBD2 | 12 | . | CSVEGGRNEQFF | TGCAGCGTTGAAGGCGGGAGGAATGAGCAGTTCTTC
TRBJ2-2 | TRBV2 | . | 15 | . | CASNQGTTNTGELFF | TGTGCCAGCAATCAGGGGACTACGAACACCGGGGAGCTGTTTTTT
TRBJ2-7 | TRBV18 | . | 13 | once | CASSPSGPHEQYF | TGTGCCAGCTCACCATCGGGACCCCACGAGCAGTACTTC
TRBJ2-2 | TRBV7-3 | . | 13 | . | CASSLPNTGELFF | TGTGCCAGCAGCCTCCCGAACACCGGGGAGCTGTTTTTT
TRBJ2-1 | TRBV2 | . | 14 | . | CARNSAVRGNEQFF | TGTGCCAGGAATTCAGCCGTAAGAGGCAATGAGCAGTTCTTC
TRBJ2-4 | TRBV7-8 | . | 13 | . | CASVEGESNIQYF | TGTGCCAGCGTCGAGGGGGAGTCCAACATTCAGTACTTC
TRBJ1-1 | TRBV7-8 | TRBD1 | 16 | . | CASSLGTGYLDTEAFF | TGTGCCAGCAGCCTTGGGACAGGGTATTTAGACACTGAAGCTTTCTTT
TRBJ2-1 | TRBV18 | . | 12 | . | CASSPPSDEQFF | TGTGCCAGCTCACCACCCTCGGATGAGCAGTTCTTC